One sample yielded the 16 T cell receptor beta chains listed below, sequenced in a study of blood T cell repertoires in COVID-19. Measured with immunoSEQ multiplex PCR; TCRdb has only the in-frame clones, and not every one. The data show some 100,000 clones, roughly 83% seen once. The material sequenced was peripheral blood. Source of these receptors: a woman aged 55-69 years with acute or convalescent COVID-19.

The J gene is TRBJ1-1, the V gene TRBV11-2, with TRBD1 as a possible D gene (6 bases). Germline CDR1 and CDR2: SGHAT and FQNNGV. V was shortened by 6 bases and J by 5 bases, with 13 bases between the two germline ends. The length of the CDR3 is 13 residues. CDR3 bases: TGTGCCAGCAGGCCGGGGGGCTGGACTGAAGCTTTCTTT. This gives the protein CASRPGGWTEAFF.

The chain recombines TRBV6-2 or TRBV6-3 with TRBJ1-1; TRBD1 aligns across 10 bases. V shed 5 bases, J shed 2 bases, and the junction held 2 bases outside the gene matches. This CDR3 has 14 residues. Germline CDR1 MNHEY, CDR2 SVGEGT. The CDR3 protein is CASSRTGGNTEAFF. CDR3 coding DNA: TGTGCCAGCAGTAGGACAGGGGGAAACACTGAAGCTTTCTTT.

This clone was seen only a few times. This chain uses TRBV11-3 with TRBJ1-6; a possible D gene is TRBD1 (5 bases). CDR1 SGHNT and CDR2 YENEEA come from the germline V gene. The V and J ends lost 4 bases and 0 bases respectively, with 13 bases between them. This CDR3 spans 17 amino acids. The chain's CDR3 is CASSYRTPSSYNSPLHF. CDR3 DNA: TGTGCCAGCAGCTATCGGACACCGAGCTCCTATAATTCACCCCTCCACTTT.

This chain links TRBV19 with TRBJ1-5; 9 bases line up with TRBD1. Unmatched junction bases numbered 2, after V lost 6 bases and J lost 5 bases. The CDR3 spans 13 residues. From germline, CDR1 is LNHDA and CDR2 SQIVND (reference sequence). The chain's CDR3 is CASRGQGHQPQHF. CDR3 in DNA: TGTGCCAGTAGAGGACAGGGGCATCAGCCCCAGCATTTT.

CDR3 sequence (DNA): TGTGCCAGCTCACCAGCAGGGGGTAAGGATGGCTACACCTTC. Translated, it gives CASSPAGGKDGYTF. The genes are TRBV18 and TRBJ1-2; TRBD1 agrees at 7 bases. The ends lost 2 bases at V and 6 bases at J; junction bases unmatched: 6. This CDR3 region has 14 residues. Germline CDR1 reads KGHSH; CDR2 reads LQKENI.

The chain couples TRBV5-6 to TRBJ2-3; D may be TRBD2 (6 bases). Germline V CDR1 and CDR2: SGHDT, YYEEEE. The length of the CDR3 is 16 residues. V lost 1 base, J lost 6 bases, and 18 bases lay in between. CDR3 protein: CASSLYGRGMVDTQYF. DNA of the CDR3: TGTGCCAGCAGCTTGTATGGGCGGGGTATGGTGGATACGCAGTATTTT.

The CDR3 DNA follows: TGTGCCAGCAGTGGTCCGGCTAGCGGGGGGGCCGAGCAGTACTTC. It codes for CASSGPASGGAEQYF. V is TRBV2 and J is TRBJ2-7; the match to TRBD2 covers 12 bases. The V and J ends lost 4 bases and 6 bases, in that order; junction bases with no gene match: 7. The germline V gene has CDR1 SNHLY and CDR2 FYNNEI. This CDR3 is 15 amino acids long.

CDR3 amino acids: CASSPPGQQETQYF. The CDR3 nucleotides are TGTGCCAGCAGCCCACCGGGACAACAAGAGACCCAGTACTTC. The V gene is TRBV7-9, the J gene TRBJ2-5, with D perhaps matching TRBD1 (6 bases). The germline CDR1 and CDR2 sequences are SEHNR and FQNEAQ (reference sequence). V was pared by 5 bases and J by 2 bases, with 12 bases between. The CDR3 runs to 14 residues.

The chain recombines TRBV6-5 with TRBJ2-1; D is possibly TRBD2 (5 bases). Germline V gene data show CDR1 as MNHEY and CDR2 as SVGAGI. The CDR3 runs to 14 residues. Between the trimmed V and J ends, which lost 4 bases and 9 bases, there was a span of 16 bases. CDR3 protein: CASSSFLGRGEQFF. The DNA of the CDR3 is TGTGCCAGCAGTTCTTTCTTAGGCCGGGGTGAGCAGTTCTTC.

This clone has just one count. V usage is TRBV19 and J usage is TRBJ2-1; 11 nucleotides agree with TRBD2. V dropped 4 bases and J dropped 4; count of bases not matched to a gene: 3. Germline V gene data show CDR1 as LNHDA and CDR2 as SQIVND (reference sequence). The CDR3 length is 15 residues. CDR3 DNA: TGTGCCAGTAGTAAAGGACTAGCGGGTTACAATGAGCAGTTCTTC. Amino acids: CASSKGLAGYNEQFF.

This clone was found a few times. The DNA for the CDR3 is TGTGCCAGCAGCCAGGCCACCAATCAGCCCCAGCATTTT. The encoded protein is CASSQATNQPQHF. The gene calls are TRBV7-9 and TRBJ1-5, with unresolved D. This CDR3 has 13 residues. CDR1 is SEHNR, CDR2 FQNEAQ, per germline (reference sequence). Trimming stripped 5 bases from V and 3 bases from J, with 8 bases between.

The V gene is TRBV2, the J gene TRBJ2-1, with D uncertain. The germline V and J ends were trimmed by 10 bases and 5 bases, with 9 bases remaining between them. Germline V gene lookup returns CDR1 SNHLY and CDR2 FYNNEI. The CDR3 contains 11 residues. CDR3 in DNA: TGTGCCAACCTCCTAAACAATGAGCAGTTCTTC. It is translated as CANLLNNEQFF.

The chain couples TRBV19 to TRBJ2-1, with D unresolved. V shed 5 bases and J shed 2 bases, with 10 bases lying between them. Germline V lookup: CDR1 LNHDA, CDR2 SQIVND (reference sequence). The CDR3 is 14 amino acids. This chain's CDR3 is CASSLRRAYNEQFF. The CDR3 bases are TGTGCCAGTAGTCTCCGAAGAGCCTACAATGAGCAGTTCTTC.

CDR3 protein: CASSDSSGGANEQFF. CDR3 nucleotides: TGTGCCAGCAGTGACTCTAGCGGGGGGGCCAATGAGCAGTTCTTC. The rearrangement joins TRBV6-4 to TRBJ2-1; 11 bases are shared with TRBD2. The CDR3 runs to 15 residues. Germline values: CDR1 MRHNA, CDR2 SNTAGT. Trimming removed 0 bases from V and 6 bases from J; junction bases left unmatched: 1.

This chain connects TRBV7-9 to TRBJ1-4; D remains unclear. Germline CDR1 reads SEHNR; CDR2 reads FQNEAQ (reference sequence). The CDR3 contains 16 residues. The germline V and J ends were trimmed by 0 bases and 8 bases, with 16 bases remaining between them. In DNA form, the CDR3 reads TGTGCCAGCAGCTTAGCTTTGGCCACCTCTAGAGAAAAACTGTTTTTT. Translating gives CASSLALATSREKLFF. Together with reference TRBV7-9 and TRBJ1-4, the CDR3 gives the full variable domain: DTGVSQNPRHKITKRGQNVTFRCDPISEHNRLYWYRQTLGQGPEFLTYFQNEAQLEKSRLLSDRFSAERPKGSFSTLEIQRTEQGDSAMYLCASSLALATSREKLFFGSGTQLSVL.

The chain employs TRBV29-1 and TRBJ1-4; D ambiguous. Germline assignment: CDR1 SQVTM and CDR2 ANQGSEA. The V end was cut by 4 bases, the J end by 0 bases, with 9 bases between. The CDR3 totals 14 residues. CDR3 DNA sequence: TGCAGCGTTGTGGAGATTGCAACTAATGAAAAACTGTTTTTT. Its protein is CSVVEIATNEKLFF.